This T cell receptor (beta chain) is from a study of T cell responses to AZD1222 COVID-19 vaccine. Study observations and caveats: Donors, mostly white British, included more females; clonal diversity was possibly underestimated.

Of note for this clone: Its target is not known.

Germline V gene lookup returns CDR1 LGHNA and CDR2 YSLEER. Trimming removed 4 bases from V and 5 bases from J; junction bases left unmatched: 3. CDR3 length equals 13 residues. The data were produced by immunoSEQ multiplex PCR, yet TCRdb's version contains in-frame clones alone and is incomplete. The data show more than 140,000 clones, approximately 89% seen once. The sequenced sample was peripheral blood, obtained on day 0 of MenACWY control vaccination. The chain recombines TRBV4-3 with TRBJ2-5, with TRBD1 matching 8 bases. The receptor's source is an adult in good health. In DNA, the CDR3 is TGCGCCAGCAGCCCGCGACAGGGGGAGACCCAGTACTTC. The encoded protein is CASSPRQGETQYF.